Below are 5 T cell receptor beta chains sequenced from a single sample in a study of control samples from healthy donors and cancer patients (dated by TCRdb to 2018 to 2021). Preparation of the library involved the immunoSEQ multiplex PCR assay. Sourced from immuneACCESS, this table was stored by TCRdb with only in-frame sequences that have V and J called. A share of the clones is absent; for the studies checked, an unresolved V gene accounts for under half, and the remainder has no known explanation. The sample profile shows some 82,000 clones; about 79% of them were found once. Jointly, the top ten make up more than 9% of the sample. Sequencing was performed on PBMCs. The origin of the receptors is a man aged 60-69 years with head and neck cancer.

This sequence joins TRBV5-1 and TRBJ2-5; TRBD1 matches 9 bases. Trimming took 4 bases from V and 5 from J; bases not matched to a gene: 9. Germline assignment: CDR1 SGHRS and CDR2 YFSETQ. CDR3 length: 15 residues. CDR3 amino acids: CASSPGTGTGETQYF. The CDR3 DNA sequence: TGCGCCAGCAGCCCCGGGACAGGGACTGGGGAGACCCAGTACTTC.

J is TRBJ2-3 and V is TRBV5-1, with no clear D. The CDR3 is 15 amino acids. V shed 3 bases and J shed 0 bases, with 11 bases lying between them. CDR1 is SGHRS, CDR2 YFSETQ, per germline. The CDR3 protein is CASSSDGASTDTQYF. The CDR3 DNA reads as TGCGCCAGCAGCTCCGACGGAGCTAGCACAGATACGCAGTATTTT.

This chain uses TRBV11-2 with TRBJ1-1, with 8 bases fitting TRBD1. Germline CDR1 and CDR2: SGHAT and FQNNGV. This CDR3 has 14 amino acids. The trim removed 6 bases at V and 0 bases at J, leaving 3 bases unmatched. As DNA, the CDR3 is TGTGCCAGCAGGCGGACAGGGCTGAACACTGAAGCTTTCTTT. Protein sequence: CASRRTGLNTEAFF.

This chain joins TRBV6-6 and TRBJ2-2, with 10 bases aligning to TRBD1. This CDR3 has 14 amino acids. Germline V gene sequence: CDR1 MNHNY, CDR2 SVGAGI (reference sequence). After removal of 8 bases from V and 5 bases from J, the junction contained 5 bases not matched to a gene. Written as DNA, the CDR3 is TGTGCCAGCCAGAGACAGGGGGCGACCGGGGAGCTGTTTTTT. This gives the protein CASQRQGATGELFF.

This clone was seen a single time. The chain recombines TRBV12-3 or TRBV12-4 with TRBJ1-2; no firm D call. The CDR3 sequence is 12 residues long. Trimming left V 2 bases short and J 4 bases short, with 5 bases between. The CDR3 DNA reads TGTGCCAGCAGTTTAATCGGCTATGGCTACACCTTC. Translating it yields CASSLIGYGYTF.